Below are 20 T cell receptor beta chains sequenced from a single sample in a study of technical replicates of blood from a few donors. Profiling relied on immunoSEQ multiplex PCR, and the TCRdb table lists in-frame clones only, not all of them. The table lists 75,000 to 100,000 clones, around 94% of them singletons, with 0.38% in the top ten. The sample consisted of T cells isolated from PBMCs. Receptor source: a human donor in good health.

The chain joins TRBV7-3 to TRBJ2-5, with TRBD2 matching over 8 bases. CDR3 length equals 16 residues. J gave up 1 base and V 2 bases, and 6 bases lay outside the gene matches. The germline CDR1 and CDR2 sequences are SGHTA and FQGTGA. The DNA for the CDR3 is TGTGCCAGCAGCTTACTAGCGGGCTCCCCCCAAGAGACCCAGTACTTC. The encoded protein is CASSLLAGSPQETQYF.

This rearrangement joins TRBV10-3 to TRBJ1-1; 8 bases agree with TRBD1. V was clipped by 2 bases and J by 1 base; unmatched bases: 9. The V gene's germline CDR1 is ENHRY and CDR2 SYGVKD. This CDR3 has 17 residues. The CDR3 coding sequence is TGTGCCATCAGTGAGCCGATGGGGGACAGGAGGAACACTGAAGCTTTCTTT. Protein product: CAISEPMGDRRNTEAFF.

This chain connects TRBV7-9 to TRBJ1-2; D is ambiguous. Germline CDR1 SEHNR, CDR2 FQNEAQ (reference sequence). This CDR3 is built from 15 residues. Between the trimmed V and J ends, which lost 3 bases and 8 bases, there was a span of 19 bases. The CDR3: CASSLTYRESEGYTF. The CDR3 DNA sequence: TGTGCCAGCAGCTTGACGTACAGAGAATCGGAAGGCTACACCTTC.

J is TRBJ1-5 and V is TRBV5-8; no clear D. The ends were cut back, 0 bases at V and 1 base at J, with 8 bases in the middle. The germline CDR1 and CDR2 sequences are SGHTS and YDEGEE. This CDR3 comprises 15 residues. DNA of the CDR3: TGTGCCAGCAGCTTGGCCGGACTGAGCAATCAGCCCCAGCATTTT. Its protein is CASSLAGLSNQPQHF.

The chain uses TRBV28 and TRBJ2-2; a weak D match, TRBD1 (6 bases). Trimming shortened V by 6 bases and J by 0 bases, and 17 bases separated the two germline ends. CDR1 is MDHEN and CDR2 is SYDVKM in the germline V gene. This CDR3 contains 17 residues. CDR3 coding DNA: TGTGCCAGCAGCACTCCGGGACACATCGCGAACACCGGGGAGCTGTTTTTT. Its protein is CASSTPGHIANTGELFF.

The CDR3 loop is CASRGTSGRADGETQYF. The DNA for the CDR3 is TGTGCCAGCCGAGGGACTAGCGGGAGGGCCGACGGGGAGACCCAGTACTTC. V usage is TRBV19 and J usage is TRBJ2-5; 16 positions match TRBD2. The CDR3 is made up of 17 amino acids. The germline V gene has CDR1 LNHDA and CDR2 SQIVND (reference sequence). Trimming took 9 bases from V and 5 from J; bases not matched to a gene: 12. The entire variable domain, with the rest obtained from reference TRBV19 and TRBJ2-5, is as follows: DGGITQSPKYLFRKEGQNVTLSCEQNLNHDAMYWYRQDPGQGLRLIYYSQIVNDFQKGDIAEGYSVSREKKESFPLTVTSAQKNPTAFYLCASRGTSGRADGETQYFGPGTRLLVL.

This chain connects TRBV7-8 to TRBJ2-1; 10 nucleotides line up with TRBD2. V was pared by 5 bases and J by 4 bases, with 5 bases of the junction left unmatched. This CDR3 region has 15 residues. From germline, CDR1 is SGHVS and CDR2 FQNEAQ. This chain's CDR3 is CASSPGTSAYNEQFF. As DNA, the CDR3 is TGTGCCAGCAGCCCCGGGACTAGCGCATACAATGAGCAGTTCTTC.

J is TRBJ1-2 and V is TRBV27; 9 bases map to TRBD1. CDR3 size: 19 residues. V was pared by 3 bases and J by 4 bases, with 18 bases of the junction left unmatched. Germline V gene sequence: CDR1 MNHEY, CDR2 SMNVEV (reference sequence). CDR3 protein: CASSFLSPESQGAGYGYTF. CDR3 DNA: TGTGCCAGCAGTTTTCTCTCCCCAGAGTCACAGGGGGCGGGCTATGGCTACACCTTC.

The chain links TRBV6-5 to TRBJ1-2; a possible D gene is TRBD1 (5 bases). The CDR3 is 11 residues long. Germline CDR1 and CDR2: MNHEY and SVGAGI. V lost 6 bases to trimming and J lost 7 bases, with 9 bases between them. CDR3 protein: CASSSGFGYTF. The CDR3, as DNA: TGTGCCAGCAGCTCAGGGTTTGGCTACACCTTC.

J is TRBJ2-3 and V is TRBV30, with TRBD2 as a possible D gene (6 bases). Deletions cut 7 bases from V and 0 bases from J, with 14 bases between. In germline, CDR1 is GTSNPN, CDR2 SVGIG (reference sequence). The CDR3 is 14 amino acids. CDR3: CAFSGGTSTDTQYF. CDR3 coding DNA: TGTGCCTTCTCCGGGGGTACCAGCACAGATACGCAGTATTTT.

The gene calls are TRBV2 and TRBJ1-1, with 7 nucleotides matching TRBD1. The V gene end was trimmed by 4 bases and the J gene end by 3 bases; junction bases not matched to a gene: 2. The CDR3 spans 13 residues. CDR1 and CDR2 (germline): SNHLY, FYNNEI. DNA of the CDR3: TGTGCCAGCAGTGTTGACAGGGACACTGAAGCTTTCTTT. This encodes CASSVDRDTEAFF.

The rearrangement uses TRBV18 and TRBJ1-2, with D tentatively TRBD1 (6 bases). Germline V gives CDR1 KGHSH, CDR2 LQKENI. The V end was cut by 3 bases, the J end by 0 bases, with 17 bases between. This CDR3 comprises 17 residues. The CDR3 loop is CASSPRTLDSSNYGYTF. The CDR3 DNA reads TGTGCCAGCTCACCCCGGACGTTGGACAGCTCTAACTATGGCTACACCTTC.

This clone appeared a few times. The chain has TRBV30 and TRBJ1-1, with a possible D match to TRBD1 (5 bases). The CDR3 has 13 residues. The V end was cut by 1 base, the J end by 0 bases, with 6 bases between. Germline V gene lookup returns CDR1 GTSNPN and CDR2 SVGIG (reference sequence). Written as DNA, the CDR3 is TGTGCCTGGAGTGCCAGGGTGAACACTGAAGCTTTCTTT. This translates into CAWSARVNTEAFF. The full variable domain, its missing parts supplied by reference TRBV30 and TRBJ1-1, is SQTIHQWPATLVQPVGSPLSLECTVEGTSNPNLYWYRQAAGRGLQLLFYSVGIGQISSEVPQNLSASRPQDRQFILSSKKLLLSDSGFYLCAWSARVNTEAFFGQGTRLTVV.

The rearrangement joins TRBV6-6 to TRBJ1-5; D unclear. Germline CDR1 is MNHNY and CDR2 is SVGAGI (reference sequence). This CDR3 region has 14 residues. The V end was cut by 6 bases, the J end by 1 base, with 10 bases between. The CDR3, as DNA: TGTGCCAGCAGAGAACAGTGGAGCAATCAGCCCCAGCATTTT. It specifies CASREQWSNQPQHF.

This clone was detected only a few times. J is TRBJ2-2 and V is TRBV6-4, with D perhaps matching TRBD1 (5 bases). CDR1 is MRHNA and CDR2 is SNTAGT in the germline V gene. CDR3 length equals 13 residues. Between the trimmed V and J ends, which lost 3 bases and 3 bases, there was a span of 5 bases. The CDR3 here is CASSETDTGELFF. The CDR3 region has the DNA TGTGCCAGCAGTGAGACAGACACCGGGGAGCTGTTTTTT.

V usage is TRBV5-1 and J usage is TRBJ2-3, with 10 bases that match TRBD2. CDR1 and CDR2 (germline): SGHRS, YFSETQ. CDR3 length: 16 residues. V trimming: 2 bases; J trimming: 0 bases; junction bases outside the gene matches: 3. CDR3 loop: CASSFSTSGSTDTQYF. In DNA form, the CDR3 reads TGCGCCAGCAGCTTCTCGACTAGCGGGAGCACAGATACGCAGTATTTT.

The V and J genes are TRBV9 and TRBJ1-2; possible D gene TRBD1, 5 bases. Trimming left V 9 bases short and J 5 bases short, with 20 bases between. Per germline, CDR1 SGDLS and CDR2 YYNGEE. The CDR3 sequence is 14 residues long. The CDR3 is CATLQEYVLYGYTF. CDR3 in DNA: TGTGCCACCTTACAGGAGTACGTCCTATATGGCTACACCTTC.

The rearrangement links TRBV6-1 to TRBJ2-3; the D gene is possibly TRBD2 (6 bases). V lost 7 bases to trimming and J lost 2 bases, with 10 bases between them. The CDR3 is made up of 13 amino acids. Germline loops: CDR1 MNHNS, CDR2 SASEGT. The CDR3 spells CASNLAYTDTQYF. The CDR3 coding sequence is TGTGCCAGCAACCTAGCGTACACAGATACGCAGTATTTT.

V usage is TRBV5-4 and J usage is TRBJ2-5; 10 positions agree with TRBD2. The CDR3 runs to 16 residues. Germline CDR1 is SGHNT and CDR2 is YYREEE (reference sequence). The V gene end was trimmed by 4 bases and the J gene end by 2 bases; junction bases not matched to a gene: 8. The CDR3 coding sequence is TGTGCCAGCAGCGGCGGGAGACTAGCGGGTCAAGAGACCCAGTACTTC. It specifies CASSGGRLAGQETQYF.

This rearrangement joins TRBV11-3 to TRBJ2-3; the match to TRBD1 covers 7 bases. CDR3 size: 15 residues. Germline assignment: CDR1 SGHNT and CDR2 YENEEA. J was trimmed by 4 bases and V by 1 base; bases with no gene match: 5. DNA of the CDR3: TGTGCCAGCAGCTTAGCCGCAGGGGGATCAGATACGCAGTATTTT. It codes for CASSLAAGGSDTQYF.